The clone carrying this TCR beta chain was counted at least ten times. Antigen: not known. The authors amplified TCR beta CDR3 regions, and they did so from RNA transcripts for repertoire sequencing. A first-round RT-PCR used HTBI primers, followed by a second-round multiplex PCR. Each CDR3 protein is one row after TCRdb ran MiXCR on the multiplex PCR reads. The sample holds about 400,000 distinct CDR3 sequences, approximately 21% seen once. The data were obtained in a study of Graves' ophthalmopathy and Graves' hyperthyroidism. The study's findings and limits: Forecasting of ophthalmopathy progression by the model achieved approximately 70% sensitivity and about 77% specificity. Sensitivity reached roughly 90% and specificity roughly 76% for a 13-signature model separating ophthalmopathy from stable hyperthyroidism.

No progression to ophthalmopathy over 18 months defined stable hyperthyroidism. Trimming cost V 4 bases and J 2 bases, with 2 bases left between them. The CDR3 covers 11 residues. Germline V gene sequence: CDR1 SQVTM, CDR2 ANQGSEA. The receptor was isolated from a woman aged 18-29 years with stable Graves' hyperthyroidism. The specimen was peripheral blood. The rearrangement joins TRBV29-1 to TRBJ2-2; D remains ambiguous. The CDR3 DNA is TGCAGCGTTGGAAACACCGGGGAGCTGTTTTTT. The encoded protein is CSVGNTGELFF.